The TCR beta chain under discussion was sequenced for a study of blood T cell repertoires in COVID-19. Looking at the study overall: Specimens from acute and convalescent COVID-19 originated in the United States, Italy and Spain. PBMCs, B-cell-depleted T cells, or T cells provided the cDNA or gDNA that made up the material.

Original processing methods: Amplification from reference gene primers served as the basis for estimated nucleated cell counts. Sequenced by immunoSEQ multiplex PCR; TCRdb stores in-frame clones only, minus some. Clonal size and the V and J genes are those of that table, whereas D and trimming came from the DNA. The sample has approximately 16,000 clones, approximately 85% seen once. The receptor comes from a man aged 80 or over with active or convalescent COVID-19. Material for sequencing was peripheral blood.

CDR3 sequence: CASSLSTSSGANVLTF. As DNA, the CDR3 is TGTGCCAGCAGCTTAAGCACAAGCTCTGGGGCCAACGTCCTGACTTTC. The J gene is TRBJ2-6, the V gene TRBV7-3; D is unresolved. This CDR3 comprises 16 residues. Between the trimmed V and J ends, which lost 1 base and 0 bases, there was a span of 7 bases. Germline V gene data show CDR1 as SGHTA and CDR2 as FQGTGA.